Presented here are 5 T cell receptor beta chains from one specimen sequenced in a study of beta chain features in type 1 diabetes. The whole isolated RNA underwent reverse transcription, so sequencing captured expressed TCRB transcripts. Some clones are missing from TCRdb's copy, which holds only in-frame ones; the method was immunoSEQ multiplex PCR. Among 300,000 or so clones, less than 9.5% were seen once, and the ten largest hold 0.44%. Material for sequencing was central memory CD4+ T cells from blood. These receptor sequences come from a woman aged 18-35 years in good health.

V usage is TRBV11-3 and J usage is TRBJ2-3; tentative D call: TRBD1 (6 bases). CDR1 and CDR2 (germline): SGHNT, YENEEA. CDR3 length: 19 residues. The V and J ends lost 1 base and 0 bases respectively, with 20 bases between them. CDR3 loop: CASSLVTGSGARSTDTQYF. The CDR3 coding sequence is TGTGCCAGCAGCTTAGTTACGGGATCAGGGGCCCGGAGCACAGATACGCAGTATTTT.

V is TRBV19 and J is TRBJ1-2; 10 bases are shared with TRBD1. CDR3 length equals 16 residues. V was pared by 6 bases and J by 1 base, with 8 bases of the junction left unmatched. Looked up from germline, CDR1 is LNHDA and CDR2 is SQIVND (reference sequence). The CDR3 sequence: CASRYDGTGVNYGYTF. CDR3 coding DNA: TGTGCCAGTAGATACGATGGGACAGGGGTTAACTATGGCTACACCTTC.

V usage is TRBV18 and J usage is TRBJ2-5; 7 nucleotides line up with TRBD2. The CDR3 totals 15 residues. The junction had 9 bases not matched to a gene; V was cut back by 3 bases and J by 5 bases. The V gene's germline CDR1 is KGHSH and CDR2 LQKENI. CDR3 nucleotide sequence: TGTGCCAGCTCACCGGCGGGAGTGATGGGTGAGACCCAGTACTTC. Translated: CASSPAGVMGETQYF.

The sample holds a few counts of this clone. The chain combines TRBV19 with TRBJ1-1; TRBD1 is a possible D gene (6 bases). The CDR3 runs to 14 residues. The V gene lost 7 bases and the J gene lost 5 bases, with 17 bases spanning the gap. Germline V gene lookup returns CDR1 LNHDA and CDR2 SQIVND (reference sequence). The CDR3 region is CASKSYRDVTEAFF. Here the CDR3 DNA reads TGTGCCAGTAAATCTTACAGGGATGTGACTGAAGCTTTCTTT. Filled out from reference TRBV19 and TRBJ1-1, the complete variable domain reads DGGITQSPKYLFRKEGQNVTLSCEQNLNHDAMYWYRQDPGQGLRLIYYSQIVNDFQKGDIAEGYSVSREKKESFPLTVTSAQKNPTAFYLCASKSYRDVTEAFFGQGTRLTVV.

In its sample, this clone was seen many times. CDR3 sequence: CASSSRQGNYGYTF. Here the CDR3 DNA reads TGTGCCAGCAGCTCTAGACAGGGAAACTATGGCTACACCTTC. This chain uses TRBV7-9 with TRBJ1-2; 7 positions match TRBD1. Losses at the gene ends were 4 bases for V and 2 bases for J; bases not matched to a gene: 4. The CDR3 covers 14 residues. Germline-derived CDR1 and CDR2 are SEHNR and FQNEAQ (reference sequence).